This T cell receptor (beta chain) was recorded in a study of neurological immune-mediated disorders. The CDR3 is made up of 13 amino acids. Trimming took off 3 bases at V and 4 bases at J, with 10 bases between the two ends. CDR1 is SGHNT, CDR2 YYREEE, per germline (reference sequence). The study's findings and limits: CDR3 amino acid sequences found in expanded clones were never shared across subjects, suggesting private repertoires in all groups.

Points on this clonotype: Its target is unknown.

Synthesis of cDNA used 5'RACE (with 10-nucleotide random UMIs). Every sequencing run generated over 190 million TCR-beta sequences from 15-18 subjects. TCRdb re-called the 5' RACE reads with MiXCR, one entry per CDR3 protein. The sample includes 35,000 to 45,000 distinct CDR3 sequences, 11% of them seen just once. The TCR comes from a woman in her twenties or thirties with HTLV-1-associated myelopathy (HAM/TSP). This chain joins TRBV5-4 and TRBJ1-2; D remains unclear. The source material was CD4+ T cells from blood. CDR3 sequence reads: CASSSDVLYGYTF. The CDR3 nucleotides read TGTGCCAGCAGCTCAGACGTGCTCTATGGCTACACCTTC.